The rows below give T cell receptor beta chains drawn from one sample of a study of blood T cell repertoires in COVID-19. TCRdb's table, derived via immunoSEQ multiplex PCR, lists solely in-frame clones and lacks some. The sample has some 190,000 clones, approximately 91% seen once. Sequencing was carried out using peripheral blood. These receptors all come from a woman aged 40 to 50 who had recovered from COVID-19. The CDR3 runs from the conserved cysteine through the conserved F or W. Each record gives: J gene, clone size, D gene, V gene, CDR3 protein, CDR3 DNA. The D gene is left open where the match is weak. Clone size is given for some rows only: seen once, a few or many times, or a class if the clone is expanded.

TRBJ1-2 NA TRBD1 TRBV28 CASSPTGGNYGYTF TGTGCCAGCAGTCCCACAGGGGGGAACTATGGCTACACCTTC
TRBJ1-3 once NA TRBV5-8 CASSPLTLGNTIYF TGTGCCAGCAGCCCACTCACCCTCGGAAACACCATATATTTT
TRBJ2-6 NA TRBD1 TRBV2 CASSPGQGRAGANVLTF TGTGCCAGCAGTCCTGGACAGGGCCGGGCTGGGGCCAACGTCCTGACTTTC
TRBJ1-6 NA NA TRBV7-5 CARSLTNSPLHF TGTGCCAGAAGCTTAACAAATTCACCCCTCCACTTT
TRBJ2-4 NA NA TRBV28 CASSWTENIQYF TGTGCCAGCAGTTGGACTGAAAACATTCAGTACTTC
TRBJ2-1 NA TRBD2 TRBV9 CASSARLAGAAYNEQFF TGTGCCAGCAGCGCCCGACTAGCGGGAGCCGCCTACAATGAGCAGTTCTTC
TRBJ2-7 NA TRBD2 TRBV28 CASSFPGTSGYEQYF TGTGCCAGCAGTTTTCCCGGGACTAGCGGTTACGAGCAGTACTTC
TRBJ2-3 NA TRBD2 TRBV27 CASRAGGTDTQYF TGTGCCAGCAGAGCGGGAGGGACAGATACGCAGTATTTT
TRBJ2-7 NA NA TRBV6-5 CASSYSRGAYEQYF TGTGCCAGCAGTTACTCGCGGGGAGCCTACGAGCAGTACTTC
TRBJ2-7 few NA TRBV2 CASSERGYEQYF TGTGCCAGCAGTGAAAGGGGCTACGAGCAGTACTTC
TRBJ2-1 NA TRBD1 TRBV4-1 CASSPGVGTGVHEQFF TGCGCCAGCAGCCCGGGCGTGGGGACAGGGGTTCATGAGCAGTTCTTC
TRBJ2-2 NA TRBD2 TRBV2 CASSQKRGGPTTGELFF TGTGCCAGCAGTCAGAAACGGGGGGGCCCGACAACAGGGGAGCTGTTTTTT
TRBJ2-3 NA NA TRBV10-3 CAISEGAETSTDTQYF TGTGCCATCAGTGAAGGAGCGGAGACTAGCACAGATACGCAGTATTTT
TRBJ1-5 NA TRBD1 TRBV27 CASRGTGGNQPQHF TGTGCCAGCCGGGGGACAGGGGGGAATCAGCCCCAGCATTTT
TRBJ1-5 NA NA TRBV28 CASSGIQPQHF TGTGCCAGCAGCGGTATTCAGCCCCAGCATTTT
TRBJ1-6 NA TRBD1 TRBV4-1 CASSATGGSYNSPLHF TGCGCCAGCAGCGCGACAGGGGGGTCCTATAATTCACCCCTCCACTTT
TRBJ2-3 NA TRBD2 TRBV19 CASSVRTSGRAGDTQYF TGTGCCAGTAGTGTCAGGACTAGCGGGAGGGCGGGAGATACGCAGTATTTT
TRBJ2-5 NA TRBD1 TRBV5-1 CASSLPQGVQETQYF TGCGCCAGCAGCTTGCCGCAGGGGGTACAAGAGACCCAGTACTTC
TRBJ2-3 few TRBD2 TRBV19 CASSIGLGVSSTDTQYF TGTGCCAGTAGTATCGGACTAGGGGTATCTAGCACAGATACGCAGTATTTT
TRBJ2-1 NA TRBD2 TRBV18 CASSPPLAGVGYNEQFF TGTGCCAGCTCACCACCACTAGCGGGAGTAGGGTACAATGAGCAGTTCTTC
TRBJ2-7 NA NA TRBV2 CATKTRGSHEQYF TGTGCCACCAAGACTAGGGGATCCCACGAGCAGTACTTC
TRBJ1-4 NA NA TRBV28 CASSFAGTNEKLFF TGTGCCAGCAGTTTTGCAGGAACTAATGAAAAACTGTTTTTT
TRBJ1-1 NA TRBD1 TRBV9 CASRGTGSTEAFF TGTGCCAGCAGGGGGACAGGAAGCACTGAAGCTTTCTTT
TRBJ1-1 NA NA TRBV16 CASSPHGGGRSWTEAFF TGTGCCAGCAGCCCCCATGGCGGGGGCCGCTCTTGGACTGAAGCTTTCTTT
TRBJ2-4 NA TRBD2 TRBV4-2 CASSQNDGLAGGLGGKNIQYF TGTGCCAGCAGCCAGAACGACGGACTAGCGGGAGGGCTTGGAGGCAAAAACATTCAGTACTTC
TRBJ1-4 NA NA TRBV3-1/TRBV3-2 CASSGRGEKLFF TGTGCCAGCAGCGGGAGAGGTGAAAAACTGTTTTTT
TRBJ2-1 NA NA TRBV28 CASSSPAGSSYNEQFF TGTGCCAGCAGTTCCCCCGCGGGAAGCTCCTACAATGAGCAGTTCTTC
TRBJ1-5 NA NA TRBV19 CASSILQSQPQHF TGTGCCAGTAGTATACTACAGTCGCAGCCCCAGCATTTT
TRBJ2-7 NA NA TRBV5-5 CASSTADGVLYEQYF TGTGCCAGCTCCACGGCCGACGGGGTTTTATACGAGCAGTACTTC
TRBJ1-6 few NA TRBV5-4 CASSGSDTYNSPLHF TGTGCCAGCAGCGGATCGGACACCTATAATTCACCCCTCCACTTT
TRBJ1-5 NA TRBD1 TRBV6-2/TRBV6-3 CASSSRTGAINQPQHF TGTGCCAGCAGTTCAAGGACAGGGGCGATCAATCAGCCCCAGCATTTT
TRBJ2-7 NA NA TRBV28 CASSRNFYEQYF TGTGCCAGCAGTCGTAATTTCTACGAGCAGTACTTC
TRBJ2-7 NA TRBD1 TRBV7-9 CASSRDRVYEQYF TGTGCCAGCAGCCGGGACAGGGTCTACGAGCAGTACTTC
TRBJ2-1 NA TRBD1 TRBV4-2 CASSQGARQGQFF TGTGCCAGCAGCCAAGGCGCGAGACAGGGTCAGTTCTTC
TRBJ1-1 NA NA TRBV19 CASSRQGYTEAFF TGTGCCAGTAGTCGTCAGGGGTACACTGAAGCTTTCTTT
TRBJ2-1 NA NA TRBV6-1 CASSEALDSEQFF TGTGCCAGCAGTGAAGCGCTAGACAGTGAGCAGTTCTTC
TRBJ2-3 NA NA TRBV7-9 CASSNYRDMLTDTQYF TGTGCCAGCAGCAATTACAGGGACATGCTCACAGATACGCAGTATTTT
TRBJ2-3 NA TRBD1 TRBV28 CASSLFPPTGPSTDTQYF TGTGCCAGCAGTTTATTCCCGCCGACAGGGCCTAGCACAGATACGCAGTATTTT
TRBJ2-1 NA TRBD2 TRBV7-7 CASALAEGSYNEQFF TGTGCCAGCGCTCTAGCGGAAGGGTCCTACAATGAGCAGTTCTTC
TRBJ2-3 NA NA TRBV27 CASSLRPLLASSTLTDTQYF TGTGCCAGCAGTTTAAGACCCCTCCTAGCGTCCTCCACCCTCACAGATACGCAGTATTTT